This entry is about one T cell receptor beta chain. The CDR3 covers 12 residues. Germline values: CDR1 SQVTM, CDR2 ANQGSEA. The sample belongs to a study of CXCR3-negative and CXCR3-positive naive CD8 T cells. Definition of naive CD8+ T cells rested on a CD45RO-CCR7+CD27+CD95- profile. UMI-tagged TRB cDNA libraries were built via 5' RACE. TCRdb re-called the 5' RACE reads, yielding one record per CDR3 amino acid sequence without DNA. The sample totals approximately 6,100 distinct CDR3 sequences. V gene TRBV29-1 combines with J gene TRBJ2-1. The sequence was obtained from a human donor in good health. Some clones in this sample may be carry-over from other donors' samples. Sequencing was done on a sample of naive CXCR3- CD8+ T cells from blood. Subset described: CD45RO-CCR7+CD27+CD95- naive CD8+ T cells lacking CXCR3 (TNR3-). CDR3 in amino acids: CSVEGPYNEQFF.